The 9 T cell receptor beta chains given below trace back to one sample, sequenced in a study of OX40 agonist ivuxolimab in advanced cancers. Method: immunoSEQ multiplex PCR; TCRdb's copy keeps in-frame clones and lacks some. In the table there are about 100,000 clones, around 94% of which are singletons. The input for sequencing was CD4+ or CD8+ T cells sorted from blood, taken in a trial of the OX40 agonist ivuxolimab. These receptors were obtained from an adult with an advanced solid tumor such as melanoma, head and neck, liver or kidney cancer.

V gene TRBV18 combines with J gene TRBJ2-3, with 7 bases fitting TRBD1. The germline CDR1 and CDR2 sequences are KGHSH and LQKENI. The CDR3 loop spans 15 amino acids. Losses at the gene ends were 3 bases for V and 0 bases for J; bases not matched to a gene: 3. Here the CDR3 DNA reads TGTGCCAGCTCACCGGGACAGCTGAGCACAGATACGCAGTATTTT. This gives the protein CASSPGQLSTDTQYF. The complete variable domain, with remaining parts taken from reference TRBV18 and TRBJ2-3, reads NAGVMQNPRHLVRRRGQEARLRCSPMKGHSHVYWYRQLPEEGLKFMVYLQKENIIDESGMPKERFSAEFPKEGPSILRIQQVVRGDSAAYFCASSPGQLSTDTQYFGPGTRLTVL.

The chain carries TRBV2 and TRBJ2-3; D unresolved. Trimming removed 7 bases from V and 3 bases from J, with 17 bases in between. CDR1 is SNHLY, CDR2 FYNNEI, per germline. The CDR3 is 15 amino acids. The CDR3 spells CASTGFSSLTDTQYF. CDR3 bases: TGTGCCAGCACCGGGTTTTCCTCGCTTACAGATACGCAGTATTTT.

The rearrangement joins TRBV6-5 to TRBJ1-2, with 12 bases lining up with TRBD1. V lost 2 bases and J lost 3; bases outside the gene matches: 4. The CDR3 extends over 16 amino acids. CDR1 and CDR2 (germline): MNHEY, SVGAGI. The CDR3 DNA is TGTGCCAGCAGTTACCGGGACAGGGGGCGCGACTATGGCTACACCTTC. Protein product: CASSYRDRGRDYGYTF.

This sequence joins TRBV7-9 and TRBJ2-3; the D gene is possibly TRBD2 (5 bases). Germline lookup yields CDR1 SEHNR and CDR2 FQNEAQ (reference sequence). This CDR3 comprises 13 residues. Deletions cut 6 bases from V and 4 bases from J, with 11 bases between. This CDR3 is CASRPGSADTQYF. CDR3 sequence (DNA): TGTGCCAGCAGGCCGGGATCAGCAGATACGCAGTATTTT.

The chain carries TRBV7-2 and TRBJ1-2, with D possibly matching TRBD1 (6 bases). V lost 5 bases to trimming and J lost 3 bases, with 16 bases between them. CDR1 SGHTA and CDR2 FQGNSA come from the germline V gene. The CDR3 has 15 amino acids. CDR3: CASSPHGTKDYGYTF. Here the CDR3 DNA reads TGTGCCAGCAGCCCCCATGGGACAAAGGACTATGGCTACACCTTC. The whole variable domain, remainder taken from reference TRBV7-2 and TRBJ1-2, is GAGVSQSPSNKVTEKGKDVELRCDPISGHTALYWYRQSLGQGLEFLIYFQGNSAPDKSGLPSDRFSAERTGGSVSTLTIQRTQQEDSAVYLCASSPHGTKDYGYTFGSGTRLTVV.

The rearrangement joins TRBV2 to TRBJ1-2, with D possibly matching TRBD1 (5 bases). This CDR3 comprises 13 residues. CDR1 and CDR2 from the germline V gene are SNHLY and FYNNEI. Trimming left V 3 bases short and J 8 bases short, with 13 bases between. CDR3 bases: TGTGCCAGCAGTGAGGGGCAGGGTGGCGGCTACACCTTC. This sequence encodes CASSEGQGGGYTF.

This clone appeared once. This chain joins TRBV7-8 and TRBJ1-4, with 9 bases matching TRBD1. CDR3 size: 15 residues. V shed 5 bases, J shed 2 bases, and the junction held 3 bases outside the gene matches. CDR1 SGHVS and CDR2 FQNEAQ come from the germline V gene. In DNA form, the CDR3 reads TGTGCCAGCAGCGTACAGGGGGCCACTAATGAAAAACTGTTTTTT. This encodes CASSVQGATNEKLFF.

Notes on this clone: Other DNA sequences from this sample encode an identical CDR3 as well. The rearrangement joins TRBV27 to TRBJ2-7; 10 nucleotides align to TRBD2. V lost 6 bases to trimming and J lost 6 bases; unmatched junction nucleotides: 5. This CDR3 is built from 13 residues. Germline V CDR1 and CDR2: MNHEY, SMNVEV (reference sequence). The CDR3 DNA reads TGTGCCAGCAGCCTCCGACTAGCGGGCGAGCAGTACTTC. Its translation is CASSLRLAGEQYF.

This clone was detected only once. The V call is TRBV7-6, the J call TRBJ2-2; 7 bases fit TRBD2. CDR3 length: 18 residues. J was trimmed by 2 bases and V by 1 base; bases with no gene match: 10. From germline, CDR1 is SGHVS and CDR2 FNYEAQ. The chain's CDR3 is CASSLELADRINTGELFF. The DNA of the CDR3 is TGTGCCAGCAGCTTAGAGCTAGCGGACCGTATCAACACCGGGGAGCTGTTTTTT.